These 25 T cell receptor beta chains were sequenced from one sample in a study of blood T cell repertoires in COVID-19. Sequenced by immunoSEQ multiplex PCR; TCRdb stores in-frame clones only, minus some. Found here are some 300,000 clones, around 87% of them singletons; the top ten hold over 3.5%. Sequencing was done on a sample of PBMCs or T cells enriched from blood (not recorded which). Source of these receptors: a woman younger than 30 with acute COVID-19.

The rearrangement links TRBV4-2 to TRBJ1-5; the D gene is possibly TRBD1 (5 bases). CDR3 length equals 14 residues. Trimming took off 3 bases at V and 0 bases at J, with 6 bases between the two ends. In germline, CDR1 is LGHNA, CDR2 YNFKEQ. The CDR3 bases are TGTGCCAGCAGCCAGGGGGGTAGCAATCAGCCCCAGCATTTT. The encoded protein is CASSQGGSNQPQHF.

This clone is a singleton in its sample. CDR3 bases: TGCAGCGTTGGGGGCTGGGGGGACACTGAAGCTTTCTTT. It codes for CSVGGWGDTEAFF. The rearrangement links TRBV29-1 to TRBJ1-1; D might be TRBD1 (5 bases). V was cut by 4 bases and J by 3 bases, with 12 bases left in between. The germline gives CDR1 SQVTM, CDR2 ANQGSEA. The CDR3 runs 13 residues.

This clone turned up a few times. The J gene is TRBJ1-1, the V gene TRBV2; 7 bases are shared with TRBD1. The CDR3 runs 16 residues. In germline, CDR1 is SNHLY, CDR2 FYNNEI. J gave up 0 bases and V 1 base, and 5 bases lay outside the gene matches. CDR3 nucleotide sequence: TGTGCCAGCAGTGAAGGGGTACAGGGGATGAACACTGAAGCTTTCTTT. Translating gives CASSEGVQGMNTEAFF.

The V call is TRBV3-1 (or the pseudogene TRBV3-2), the J call TRBJ2-2; 10 bases line up with TRBD2. After removal of 1 base from V and 2 bases from J, the junction contained 1 base not matched to a gene. CDR3 length equals 16 residues. Germline lookup yields CDR1 LGHDT and CDR2 YNNKEL (reference sequence). The CDR3 is CASSQVAGGNTGELFF. The CDR3, as DNA: TGTGCCAGCAGCCAAGTAGCGGGAGGAAACACCGGGGAGCTGTTTTTT.

This chain links TRBV24-1 with TRBJ2-7; 7 bases are shared with TRBD1. CDR1 KGHDR and CDR2 SFDVKD come from the germline V gene. This CDR3 has 11 residues. Trimming removed 10 bases from V and 3 bases from J; junction bases left unmatched: 2. The CDR3 region is CATGQYYEQYF. CDR3 DNA: TGTGCCACGGGACAGTACTACGAGCAGTACTTC.

There are a few counts of this clone. The chain links TRBV7-9 to TRBJ1-5; D unclear. The V gene's germline CDR1 is SEHNR and CDR2 FQNEAQ (reference sequence). The CDR3 spans 14 residues. Trimming took off 4 bases at V and 3 bases at J, with 10 bases between the two ends. CDR3 protein: CASSSGRDNQPQHF. The DNA of the CDR3 is TGTGCCAGCAGCTCTGGACGGGACAATCAGCCCCAGCATTTT.

This clone was recorded only once. The rearrangement joins TRBV25-1 to TRBJ1-4, with 8 bases identical to TRBD1. Germline values: CDR1 MGHDK, CDR2 SYGVNS. V lost 3 bases to trimming and J lost 8 bases; unmatched junction nucleotides: 14. The CDR3 has 17 amino acids. The DNA for the CDR3 is TGTGCCAGCAGTGACCCCGGGACAGGAAAGGGTAGGGAAAAACTGTTTTTT. Its protein is CASSDPGTGKGREKLFF.

The V and J genes are TRBV6-5 and TRBJ1-2, with D possibly matching TRBD1 (5 bases). Germline CDR1 MNHEY, CDR2 SVGAGI. The CDR3 is made up of 14 amino acids. The V gene lost 2 bases and the J gene lost 4 bases, with 11 bases spanning the gap. Here the CDR3 DNA reads TGTGCCAGCAGTTACGGGGCCAGCTCCTATGGCTACACCTTC. This codes for CASSYGASSYGYTF.

This clone was detected only once. The rearrangement links TRBV11-2 to TRBJ2-1; 10 bases are shared with TRBD2. The CDR3 sequence is 16 residues long. Germline CDR1 SGHAT, CDR2 FQNNGV. Trimming took 4 bases from V and 0 from J; bases not matched to a gene: 3. In nucleotides, the CDR3 is TGTGCCAGCAGCTCCCTAGCGGGAGCCTCCTACAATGAGCAGTTCTTC. Amino acids: CASSSLAGASYNEQFF.

This chain joins TRBV19 and TRBJ2-7; D may be TRBD1 (6 bases). The CDR3 is 14 residues long. V was clipped by 4 bases and J by 0 bases, with 10 bases between them. Looked up from germline, CDR1 is LNHDA and CDR2 is SQIVND (reference sequence). The CDR3 DNA sequence: TGTGCCAGTAGTACCCGGGACAACTCCTACGAGCAGTACTTC. It translates to CASSTRDNSYEQYF.

The V gene is TRBV9, the J gene TRBJ2-1, with 10 bases aligning to TRBD2. Germline V CDR1 and CDR2: SGDLS, YYNGEE. The CDR3 is 16 amino acids. Trimming at V came to 4 bases and at J to 8 bases, leaving 12 bases not matched to a gene. The CDR3 loop is CASSYKVVAGGHEQFF. As DNA, the CDR3 is TGTGCCAGCAGCTATAAGGTAGTAGCGGGAGGCCATGAGCAGTTCTTC.

The chain uses TRBV24-1 and TRBJ2-1, with 8 bases that match TRBD2. This CDR3 is built from 14 residues. V lost 5 bases to trimming and J lost 8 bases; unmatched junction nucleotides: 7. CDR1 and CDR2 (germline): KGHDR, SFDVKD. DNA of the CDR3: TGTGCCACCAGTGCACGAGGACTAGCCCATGAGCAGTTCTTC. Translated, it gives CATSARGLAHEQFF.

This clone was picked up a small number of times. The V and J genes are TRBV9 and TRBJ1-3; D is unclear. Germline CDR1 SGDLS, CDR2 YYNGEE. The V end lost 3 bases, the J end lost 1 base, and 5 bases lay between the germline ends. CDR3 length equals 13 residues. CDR3 loop: CASSATSGNTIYF. CDR3 bases: TGTGCCAGCAGCGCAACTTCTGGAAACACCATATATTTT.

The chain couples TRBV20-1 to TRBJ1-6, with 9 nucleotides matching TRBD1. This CDR3 spans 18 amino acids. CDR1 and CDR2 from the germline V gene are DFQATT and SNEGSKA (reference sequence). V lost 3 bases to trimming and J lost 7 bases; unmatched junction nucleotides: 16. The CDR3 DNA reads TGCAGTGCTAGTGGACAGGGGAGGGACAGGGAACAGAATTCACCCCTCCACTTT. Translated: CSASGQGRDREQNSPLHF.

The V call is TRBV28, the J call TRBJ2-7; D possibly corresponds to TRBD2 (5 bases). From germline, CDR1 is MDHEN and CDR2 SYDVKM. The CDR3 spans 13 residues. Trimming stripped 8 bases from V and 2 bases from J, with 13 bases between. The chain's CDR3 is CASRDGVTYEQYF. CDR3 sequence (DNA): TGTGCCAGCCGCGACGGGGTCACCTACGAGCAGTACTTC.

This chain joins TRBV5-1 and TRBJ2-7; weak D call: TRBD2 (5 bases). The germline gives CDR1 SGHRS, CDR2 YFSETQ. The V end was cut by 2 bases, the J end by 0 bases, with 9 bases between. This CDR3 is built from 14 residues. The CDR3 DNA is TGCGCCAGCAGCTTCGGACTGAGCTCCTACGAGCAGTACTTC. Residues: CASSFGLSSYEQYF.

In its sample, this clone was seen once. The chain is built from TRBV19 and TRBJ1-1; the D gene is possibly TRBD1 (6 bases). Germline V lookup: CDR1 LNHDA, CDR2 SQIVND (reference sequence). This CDR3 comprises 19 residues. V lost 7 bases and J lost 4, with 31 bases in between. The CDR3, as DNA: TGTGCCAGTACCACTATCATCAGGGGACATGAATCAATCGGCACTGAAGCTTTCTTT. It specifies CASTTIIRGHESIGTEAFF.

The chain uses TRBV19 and TRBJ2-7; TRBD2 aligns across 7 bases. The CDR3 contains 13 residues. The ends lost 6 bases at V and 5 bases at J; junction bases unmatched: 7. Germline CDR1 reads LNHDA; CDR2 reads SQIVND (reference sequence). The chain's CDR3 is CASRGDYAHEQYF. The DNA for the CDR3 is TGTGCCAGTAGAGGGGACTACGCCCACGAGCAGTACTTC.

The chain combines TRBV27 with TRBJ2-1; tentative D call: TRBD1 (5 bases). This CDR3 is built from 14 residues. CDR1 and CDR2 (germline): MNHEY, SMNVEV (reference sequence). V was trimmed by 4 bases and J by 5 bases, leaving 12 bases between them. CDR3 coding DNA: TGTGCCAGCAGTTCCCTGTCAGGGCACAATGAGCAGTTCTTC. This codes for CASSSLSGHNEQFF.

In this sample, this clone turned up once. The V gene is TRBV7-2, the J gene TRBJ1-2; 10 nucleotides line up with TRBD1. Germline values: CDR1 SGHTA, CDR2 FQGNSA. The junction had 13 bases not matched to a gene; V was cut back by 5 bases and J by 7 bases. The CDR3 sequence is 16 residues long. The CDR3 protein is CASSLWGGQGSGGYTF. CDR3 bases: TGTGCCAGCAGCCTGTGGGGGGGACAGGGGAGCGGTGGCTACACCTTC.

This chain links TRBV7-3 with TRBJ2-5, with 9 bases identical to TRBD2. After removal of 5 bases from V and 2 bases from J, the junction contained 9 bases not matched to a gene. CDR1 SGHTA and CDR2 FQGTGA come from the germline V gene. This CDR3 contains 16 residues. CDR3 sequence: CASSLSTSGGQETQYF. The CDR3 nucleotides are TGTGCCAGCAGCCTCTCGACTAGCGGAGGGCAAGAGACCCAGTACTTC.

The chain links TRBV4-2 to TRBJ2-1; 9 bases fit TRBD2. CDR3 size: 18 residues. Germline values: CDR1 LGHNA, CDR2 YNFKEQ. Losses at the gene ends were 0 bases for V and 5 bases for J; bases not matched to a gene: 11. The CDR3, as DNA: TGTGCCAGCAGCCAAGAAAGGCTAGCGGGAACCTTTGACAATGAGCAGTTCTTC. Translating gives CASSQERLAGTFDNEQFF.

Regarding this clone: Other DNA sequences in the same sample also yield this CDR3. This chain connects TRBV27 to TRBJ1-2, with 7 bases lining up with TRBD1. This CDR3 has 13 amino acids. J lost 8 bases, V lost 3 bases, and 6 bases had no gene match. The germline V gene encodes CDR1 MNHEY and CDR2 SMNVEV (reference sequence). CDR3 bases: TGTGCCAGCAGTTTGAGACAGGGAGGAGGCTACACCTTC. It is translated as CASSLRQGGGYTF.

The chain employs TRBV18 and TRBJ1-2; D not resolved. This CDR3 region has 13 residues. Trimming left V 2 bases short and J 8 bases short, with 12 bases between. CDR1 is KGHSH and CDR2 is LQKENI in the germline V gene. The CDR3 nucleotides are TGTGCCAGCTCACCAGAGGCAGCCGGAGGCTACACCTTC. Translating it yields CASSPEAAGGYTF.

V usage is TRBV9 and J usage is TRBJ1-2, with D unclear. V lost 0 bases to trimming and J lost 4 bases, with 4 bases between them. Germline V gives CDR1 SGDLS, CDR2 YYNGEE. This CDR3 contains 12 residues. The CDR3 here is CASSVAGYGYTF. CDR3 bases: TGTGCCAGCAGCGTAGCGGGCTATGGCTACACCTTC.